What follows are 3 T cell receptor beta chains derived from one specimen sequenced in a study of OX40 agonist ivuxolimab in advanced cancers. TCRdb keeps only in-frame clones here, not all; method: immunoSEQ multiplex PCR. The profile shows about 68,000 clones, around 85% of them singletons. The sequenced sample was CD4+ or CD8+ T cells sorted from blood, obtained in a trial of the OX40 agonist ivuxolimab. Receptors were obtained from an adult with an advanced solid tumor such as melanoma, head and neck, liver or kidney cancer.

The chain joins TRBV5-1 to TRBJ1-4; D is unresolved. From germline, CDR1 is SGHRS and CDR2 YFSETQ. The CDR3 spans 16 residues. Trimming removed 0 bases from V and 0 bases from J, with 9 bases in between. CDR3 nucleotides: TGCGCCAGCAGCTTGGGAGGATCAGCAACTAATGAAAAACTGTTTTTT. Its translation is CASSLGGSATNEKLFF.

The chain carries TRBV7-9 and TRBJ2-3; 9 nucleotides align to TRBD2. The germline CDR1 and CDR2 sequences are SEHNR and FQNEAQ (reference sequence). This CDR3 contains 15 residues. The junction had 4 bases not matched to a gene; V was cut back by 5 bases and J by 1 base. The CDR3 protein is CASSTIAGGTDTQYF. The CDR3 DNA reads as TGTGCCAGCAGCACTATAGCGGGAGGCACAGATACGCAGTATTTT.

The chain couples TRBV6-5 to TRBJ1-2, with TRBD1 matching 7 bases. Germline V gene sequence: CDR1 MNHEY, CDR2 SVGAGI. CDR3 length: 15 residues. Trimming at V came to 5 bases and at J to 6 bases, leaving 12 bases not matched to a gene. As DNA, the CDR3 is TGTGCCAGCAGTCTCTCTCGACAGGGTTCTAATGGCTACACCTTC. Amino acids: CASSLSRQGSNGYTF.